The T cell receptor beta chain described here comes from a study of T cell responses to AZD1222 COVID-19 vaccine. After removal of 0 bases from V and 4 bases from J, the junction contained 3 bases not matched to a gene. CDR1 is MNHEY and CDR2 is SVGAGI in the germline V gene. This CDR3 has 15 residues. Using immunoSEQ multiplex PCR, the repertoire was profiled, and TCRdb retains in-frame clones only, with some absent. In the table there are about 100,000 clones, around 83% of which are singletons. The receptor comes from an adult in good health. Material: peripheral blood, obtained on day 0 of AZD1222 vaccination. This chain uses TRBV6-5 with TRBJ2-7; 10 nucleotides agree with TRBD1. The CDR3 nucleotides read TGTGCCAGCAGTTACTCGAAGGGACAGGGGTACGAGCAGTACTTC. Amino acids: CASSYSKGQGYEQYF.